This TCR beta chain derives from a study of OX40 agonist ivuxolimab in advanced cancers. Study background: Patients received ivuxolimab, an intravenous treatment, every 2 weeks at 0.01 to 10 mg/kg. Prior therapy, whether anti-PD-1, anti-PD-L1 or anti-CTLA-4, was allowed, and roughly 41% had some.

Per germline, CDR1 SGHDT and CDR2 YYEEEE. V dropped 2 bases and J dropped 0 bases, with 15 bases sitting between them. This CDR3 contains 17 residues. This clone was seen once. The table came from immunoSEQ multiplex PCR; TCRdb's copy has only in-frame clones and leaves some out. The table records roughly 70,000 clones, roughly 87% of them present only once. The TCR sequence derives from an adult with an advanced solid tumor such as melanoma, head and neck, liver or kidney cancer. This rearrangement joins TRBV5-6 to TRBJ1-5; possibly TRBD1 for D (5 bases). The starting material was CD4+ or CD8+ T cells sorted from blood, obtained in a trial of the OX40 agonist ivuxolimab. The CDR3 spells CASSFGTGLDSNQPQHF. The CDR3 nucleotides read TGTGCCAGCAGCTTTGGGACGGGCTTGGATAGCAATCAGCCCCAGCATTTT. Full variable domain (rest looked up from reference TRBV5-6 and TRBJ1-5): DAGVTQSPTHLIKTRGQQVTLRCSPKSGHDTVSWYQQALGQGPQFIFQYYEEEERQRGNFPDRFSGHQFPNYSSELNVNALLLGDSALYLCASSFGTGLDSNQPQHFGDGTRLSIL.